What follows are 11 T cell receptor beta chains derived from one specimen sequenced in a study of shared clonotypes between healthy human individuals (TCRdb year 2020). The library came from the immunoSEQ multiplex PCR assay. Here the immuneACCESS table is served through TCRdb, limited to in-frame sequences with V and J called. Missing clones are a known gap in these copies; in checked studies unresolved V genes cover under half, and the rest lacks a known reason. This sample is represented by about 1 million clones; around 75% of them were singletons. The ten largest clones capture nearly 1.5% of the sample. Specimen: memory CD4+ T cells sorted from blood. This sample's cell subset or site label indicates: CD45RA-negative fraction. These receptor sequences come from a man aged 18 to 30 in good health.

In its sample, this clone was seen a few times. The rearrangement uses TRBV15 and TRBJ1-1; D is undetermined. The CDR3 consists of 14 residues. V shed 1 base and J shed 4 bases, with 10 bases lying between them. CDR1 and CDR2 from the germline V gene are LNHNV and YYDKDF (reference sequence). The DNA for the CDR3 is TGTGCCACCAGCAGAGGGATTGGGAGCACTGAAGCTTTCTTT. Encoded protein: CATSRGIGSTEAFF. Complete variable domain (other parts from reference TRBV15 and TRBJ1-1): DAMVIQNPRYQVTQFGKPVTLSCSQTLNHNVMYWYQQKSSQAPKLLFHYYDKDFNNEADTPDNFQSRRPNTSFCFLDIRSPGLGDTAMYLCATSRGIGSTEAFFGQGTRLTVV.

This clone has more than one count but fewer than ten. The V call is TRBV5-4, the J call TRBJ2-6; D uncertain. V was trimmed by 5 bases and J by 1 base, leaving 10 bases between them. The CDR3 consists of 15 residues. Germline CDR1 reads SGHNT; CDR2 reads YYREEE (reference sequence). The CDR3 here is CASRDQLSGANVLTF. DNA for the CDR3: TGTGCCAGCAGGGATCAGCTTTCTGGGGCCAACGTCCTGACTTTC. The full variable domain, completed using reference TRBV5-4 and TRBJ2-6, is ETGVTQSPTHLIKTRGQQVTLRCSSQSGHNTVSWYQQALGQGPQFIFQYYREEENGRGNFPPRFSGLQFPNYSSELNVNALELDDSALYLCASRDQLSGANVLTFGAGSRLTVL.

With regard to this clone: Other DNA variants within this sample encode the same CDR3. The chain has TRBV18 and TRBJ2-2, with D unclear. Germline V lookup: CDR1 KGHSH, CDR2 LQKENI. The CDR3 extends over 14 amino acids. The V gene lost 0 bases and the J gene lost 5 bases, with 7 bases spanning the gap. The DNA of the CDR3 is TGTGCCAGCTCACCACCGGGGTTGACCGGGGAGCTGTTTTTT. Translation gives CASSPPGLTGELFF. Together with reference TRBV18 and TRBJ2-2, the CDR3 gives the full variable domain: NAGVMQNPRHLVRRRGQEARLRCSPMKGHSHVYWYRQLPEEGLKFMVYLQKENIIDESGMPKERFSAEFPKEGPSILRIQQVVRGDSAAYFCASSPPGLTGELFFGEGSRLTVL.

CDR3 residues: CASSYTGTANYEQYF. The CDR3 DNA reads TGTGCCAGCTCATATACCGGGACAGCAAACTACGAGCAGTACTTC. This chain links TRBV18 with TRBJ2-7; 7 bases are a match to TRBD1. This CDR3 spans 15 amino acids. The trim removed 5 bases at V and 3 bases at J, leaving 10 bases unmatched. Germline loops: CDR1 KGHSH, CDR2 LQKENI.

The sample holds a few counts of this clone. The same CDR3 arises from other DNA sequences in this sample as well. This sequence joins TRBV5-1 and TRBJ2-4; D possibly corresponds to TRBD1 (5 bases). Germline CDR1 reads SGHRS; CDR2 reads YFSETQ. The CDR3 is 15 residues long. Trimming took 2 bases from V and 4 from J, leaving 13 bases between them. The CDR3 region is CASSLPTDHKNIQYF. In nucleotides, the CDR3 is TGCGCCAGCAGCTTACCGACAGATCATAAAAACATTCAGTACTTC.

The V and J genes are TRBV9 and TRBJ1-2; D remains unclear. The CDR3 is 13 amino acids. V lost 0 bases to trimming and J lost 8 bases, with 11 bases between them. Looked up from germline, CDR1 is SGDLS and CDR2 is YYNGEE. CDR3 nucleotide sequence: TGTGCCAGCAGCGTAGGTGAGAGATTGGGCTACACCTTC. Translating gives CASSVGERLGYTF.

This chain joins TRBV18 and TRBJ1-1, with 9 nucleotides matching TRBD1. Germline loops: CDR1 KGHSH, CDR2 LQKENI. The CDR3 length is 16 residues. V trimming: 2 bases; J trimming: 1 base; junction bases outside the gene matches: 5. Written as DNA, the CDR3 is TGTGCCAGCTCACCAATCACAGGGGGCGAGAACACTGAAGCTTTCTTT. This translates into CASSPITGGENTEAFF.

This clone came up once. This rearrangement joins TRBV5-1 to TRBJ2-3; no firm D call. The CDR3 length is 13 residues. V dropped 5 bases and J dropped 2 bases, with 9 bases sitting between them. The germline CDR1 and CDR2 sequences are SGHRS and YFSETQ. The CDR3 sequence is CASRRSFTDTQYF. In DNA, the CDR3 is TGCGCCAGCAGGCGGAGCTTCACAGATACGCAGTATTTT.

This clone was recorded a few times. The DNA of the CDR3 is TGTGCCAGCAGCTTAGTCCAGACGTGGGGTTCACCCCTCCACTTT. Translated, it gives CASSLVQTWGSPLHF. The chain joins TRBV7-8 to TRBJ1-6; D gene ambiguous. V was cut by 1 base and J by 9 bases, with 13 bases left in between. Germline CDR1 is SGHVS and CDR2 is FQNEAQ. The length of the CDR3 is 15 residues.

J is TRBJ2-5 and V is TRBV4-1; no definite D call. In germline, CDR1 is MGHRA, CDR2 YSYEKL. V was clipped by 0 bases and J by 5 bases, with 19 bases between them. The CDR3 covers 17 residues. In nucleotides, the CDR3 is TGCGCCAGCAGCCAAGAAAGGCTCCGCCCTGGCGCGGAGACCCAGTACTTC. Protein: CASSQERLRPGAETQYF.

V gene TRBV6-1 combines with J gene TRBJ1-5, with D hard to call. CDR1 and CDR2 from the germline V gene are MNHNS and SASEGT. The CDR3 totals 15 residues. V was clipped by 0 bases and J by 4 bases, with 10 bases between them. The CDR3 loop is CASSEAHSLNQPQHF. The CDR3 region has the DNA TGTGCCAGCAGTGAAGCGCACAGTTTAAATCAGCCCCAGCATTTT.